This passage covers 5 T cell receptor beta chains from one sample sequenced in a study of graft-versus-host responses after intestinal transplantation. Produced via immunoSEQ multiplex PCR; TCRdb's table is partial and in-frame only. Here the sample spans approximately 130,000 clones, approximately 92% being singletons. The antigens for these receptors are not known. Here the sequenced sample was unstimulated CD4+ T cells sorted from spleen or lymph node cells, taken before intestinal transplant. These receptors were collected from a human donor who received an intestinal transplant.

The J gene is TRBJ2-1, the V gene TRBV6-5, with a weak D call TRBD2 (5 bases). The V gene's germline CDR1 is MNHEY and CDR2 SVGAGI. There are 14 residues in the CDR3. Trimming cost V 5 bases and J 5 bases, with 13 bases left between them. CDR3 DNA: TGTGCCAGCAGTAAACTGGCGGGCCACAATGAGCAGTTCTTC. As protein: CASSKLAGHNEQFF.

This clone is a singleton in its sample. CDR3 sequence reads: CASSLGQGGTQYF. DNA for the CDR3: TGTGCCAGCAGTTTGGGACAGGGAGGGACCCAGTACTTC. The chain links TRBV27 to TRBJ2-5, with 9 bases aligning to TRBD1. Per germline, CDR1 MNHEY and CDR2 SMNVEV (reference sequence). This CDR3 spans 13 amino acids. With 3 bases clipped from V and 7 bases from J, the junction kept 3 bases outside the gene matches.

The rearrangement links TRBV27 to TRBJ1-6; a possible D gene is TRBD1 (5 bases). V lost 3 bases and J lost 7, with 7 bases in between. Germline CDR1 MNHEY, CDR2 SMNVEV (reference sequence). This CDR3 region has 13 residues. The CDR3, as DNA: TGTGCCAGCAGTTTGCGGGACAATTCACCCCTCCACTTT. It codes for CASSLRDNSPLHF.

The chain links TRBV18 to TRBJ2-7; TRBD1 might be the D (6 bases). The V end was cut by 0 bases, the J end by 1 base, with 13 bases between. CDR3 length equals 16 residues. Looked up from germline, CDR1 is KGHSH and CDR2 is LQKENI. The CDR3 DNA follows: TGTGCCAGCTCACCACCGACCGCCAGGGGATCCTACGAGCAGTACTTC. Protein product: CASSPPTARGSYEQYF.

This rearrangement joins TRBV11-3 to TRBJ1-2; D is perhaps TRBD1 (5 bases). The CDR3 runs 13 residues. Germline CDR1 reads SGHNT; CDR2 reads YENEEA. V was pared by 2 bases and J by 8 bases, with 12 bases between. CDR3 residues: CASSLHQGDGYTF. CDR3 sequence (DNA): TGTGCCAGCAGCTTACACCAGGGAGACGGCTACACCTTC.